This T cell receptor beta chain was captured by sequencing in a study of Ad26.COV2.S vaccination and SARS-CoV-2 variants. CDR3 size: 13 residues. Deletions cut 1 base from V and 4 bases from J, with 7 bases between. The germline CDR1 and CDR2 sequences are LNHNV and YYDKDF (reference sequence). Study conclusions and caveats: Comparability of non-spike TCR breadth was observed across vaccine and placebo recipients. Using TCR breadth and depth analyses may have led to underestimated total T cell responses.

Treatment indicated: over 15 received Ad26.COV2.S at low or high dose, single or two shots; 5 received placebo; per-sample allocation not given. At day 63 after the first vaccine or placebo injection, samples were drawn. About this clone itself: Its antigen is still unknown.

Only in-frame clones appear in the TCRdb table, and some are missing; sequencing was by immunoSEQ multiplex PCR. The sample has around 450,000 clones, less than 95% seen once. The sequencing used peripheral blood, collected in a trial of Ad26.COV2.S vaccine versus placebo. The chain recombines TRBV15 with TRBJ1-1; D gene ambiguous. The source is a person aged 18-65 years who received the Ad26.COV2.S COVID-19 vaccine or a placebo. CDR3 sequence: CATSRGGVTEAFF. Here the CDR3 DNA reads TGTGCCACCAGCAGAGGAGGCGTCACTGAAGCTTTCTTT.